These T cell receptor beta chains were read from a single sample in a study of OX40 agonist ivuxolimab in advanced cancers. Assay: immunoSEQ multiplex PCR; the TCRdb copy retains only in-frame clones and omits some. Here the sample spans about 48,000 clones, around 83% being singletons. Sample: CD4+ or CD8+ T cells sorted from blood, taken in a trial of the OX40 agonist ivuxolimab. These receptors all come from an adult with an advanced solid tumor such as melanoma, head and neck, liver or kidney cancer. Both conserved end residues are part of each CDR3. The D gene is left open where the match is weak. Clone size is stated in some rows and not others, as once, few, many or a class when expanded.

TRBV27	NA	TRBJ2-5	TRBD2	CASSSPRLAGETQYF	TGTGCCAGCAGTTCTCCGAGACTAGCGGGAGAGACCCAGTACTTC
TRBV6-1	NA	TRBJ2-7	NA	CASSDSGLAAAYEQYF	TGTGCCAGCAGTGATTCTGGATTAGCGGCTGCCTACGAGCAGTACTTC
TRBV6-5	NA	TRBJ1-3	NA	CASRTWGSGNTIYF	TGTGCCAGCAGGACTTGGGGCTCTGGAAACACCATATATTTT
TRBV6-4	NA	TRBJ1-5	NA	CASSDQGGMQPQHF	TGTGCCAGCAGTGATCAAGGGGGGATGCAGCCCCAGCATTTT
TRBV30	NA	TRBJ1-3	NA	CAWGVRYSGNTIYF	TGTGCCTGGGGAGTCCGTTACTCTGGAAACACCATATATTTT
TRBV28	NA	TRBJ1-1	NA	CASSLKRGPEAFF	TGTGCCAGCAGTTTAAAGCGGGGCCCCGAAGCTTTCTTT
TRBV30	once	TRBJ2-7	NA	CAWSSGYEQYF	TGTGCCTGGAGTAGTGGCTACGAGCAGTACTTC
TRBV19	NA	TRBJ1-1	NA	CASSIALDASGTEAFF	TGTGCCAGTAGTATAGCCTTGGACGCGAGCGGCACTGAAGCTTTCTTT
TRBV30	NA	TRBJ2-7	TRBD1	CAWSLGQGVQKQYF	TGTGCCTGGAGTTTGGGACAGGGGGTCCAAAAGCAGTACTTC
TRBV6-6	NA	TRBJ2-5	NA	CASSYSKTQYF	TGTGCCAGCAGTTACTCGAAGACCCAGTACTTC